A selection of T cell receptor beta chains follows, all from one sample in a study of blood T cell repertoires in COVID-19. The data were produced by immunoSEQ multiplex PCR, yet TCRdb's version contains in-frame clones alone and is incomplete. In the table there are 270,000 or so clones, about 89% of which are singletons. The sample comprised PBMCs or T cells enriched from blood (not recorded which). The receptor set was obtained from a young woman who had recovered from COVID-19. Each CDR3 is given with its conserved first and last residue. D genes are given only for firm matches. Clone size is not always given. Where it is, it says once, few, many or a class for expanded clones.

v_call,d_call,clone_size,cdr3_aa
TRBV7-2,NA,NA,CASSSGNRRYGYTF
TRBV27,NA,NA,CACIQGCEQYF
TRBV6-6,NA,once,CASQIYPYSNQPQHF
TRBV5-5,TRBD1,NA,CASSSPGPVTGGAEAFF
TRBV29-1,TRBD1,NA,CSVSTGHLTDTQYF
TRBV19,TRBD1,NA,CASSIFEGQGGRMEVATEAFF
TRBV5-1,TRBD1,NA,CASSLNTGGSEAFF
TRBV24-1,TRBD1,NA,CATSDSSRDRGRLGTDTQYF
TRBV7-9,TRBD1,NA,CASSDIRDREHEQYF
TRBV7-9,NA,NA,CASSQTGEELFF
TRBV5-1,NA,NA,CASSLAGDSNQPQHF
TRBV10-3,TRBD1,NA,CAIGYGQVHQPQHF
TRBV5-6,NA,NA,CASSFPGGNSPLHF
TRBV4-1,NA,NA,CASRHSPGDYNEQFF
TRBV12-5,TRBD1,NA,CASGTGQGLNQPQHF
TRBV4-1,NA,NA,CASSQDPAGTDTQYF
TRBV5-5,NA,few,CASSLGQLDQPQHF
TRBV4-1,TRBD1,NA,CASSQRDRAPDEQYF
TRBV4-1,NA,once,CASSQGAGNSNQPQHF
TRBV6-2/TRBV6-3,NA,NA,CASSYSSDSPGPERTDTQYF
TRBV27,TRBD1,NA,CASSPKGASYNSPLHF
TRBV2,NA,once,CASSDGYGYTF
TRBV7-9,NA,NA,CASSFPTGPGNNEQFF
TRBV19,NA,NA,CASSILESTEAFF
TRBV6-5,TRBD1,NA,CASSRTGAGETQYF
TRBV7-2,NA,NA,CASSSGQLYEQYF
TRBV27,TRBD1,NA,CASSKNRGFSYNYGYTF
TRBV4-1,TRBD2,NA,CASSQVVLAGAVHNEQFF
TRBV11-2,TRBD2,once,CASSSTAGGHTPTYEQYF
TRBV27,TRBD2,once,CASSGNTGTSGRHSTDTQYF
TRBV9,NA,NA,CASSGQENTEAFF
TRBV11-2,TRBD1,NA,CASSRNRGDYGYTF
TRBV4-1,TRBD1,NA,CASSQDAGGQAYGYTF
TRBV6-5,TRBD2,NA,CASSWGTSDEQFF
TRBV18,TRBD2,NA,CASSPALAGGMTRTDTQYF
TRBV7-2,TRBD2,NA,CASSLVAGVGELFF
TRBV18,TRBD1,once,CASSPTGQGAGGYTF
TRBV5-4,NA,NA,CASSPRTDTQYF
TRBV7-6,NA,NA,CASSLTIPGTRNNEQFF
TRBV14,NA,NA,CASSPTGSGTDTQYF